The 29 T cell receptor beta chains in this list originate from one sample, sequenced in a study of CD8+CD57+ T cells in acquired aplastic anemia. Both TCR beta VDJ combination and CDR3 sequence profiling were carried out. Genomic DNA was the template for this profiling. In TCRdb, the reads were re-called with MiXCR into one record per CDR3 protein. Altogether about 190,000 distinct CDR3 sequences are present, approximately 50% being singletons, with the ten largest covering 8.5% to 10%. Patients picked for sequencing had shown CD8+CD57+ cell expansion detected by flow cytometry. The sample taken for sequencing was sorted CD4+, CD8+, or CD8+CD57+ T cells (not recorded which) from PBMCs. These receptors came from a human donor with aplastic anemia.

The chain links TRBV19 to TRBJ1-1; D is undetermined. Trimming stripped 5 bases from V and 7 bases from J, with 20 bases between. The CDR3 totals 15 residues. Germline V CDR1 and CDR2: LNHDA, SQIVND (reference sequence). The CDR3: CASSPTWGGNYEAFF. CDR3 coding DNA: TGTGCCAGTAGTCCCACGTGGGGAGGGAATTATGAAGCTTTCTTT.

This chain joins TRBV6-1 and TRBJ1-2; the D gene is possibly TRBD1 (5 bases). This CDR3 contains 17 residues. V lost 5 bases to trimming and J lost 8 bases, with 27 bases between them. Germline CDR1 is MNHNS and CDR2 is SASEGT. CDR3 sequence reads: CASSPRAVRLGVSGYTF. The DNA of the CDR3 is TGTGCCAGCAGTCCCCGGGCCGTACGTCTGGGGGTGAGCGGCTACACCTTC.

This clonotype appeared once. V is TRBV2 and J is TRBJ1-1; TRBD1 matches 10 bases. The CDR3 covers 14 residues. Trimming took 0 bases from V and 8 from J; bases not matched to a gene: 3. The germline gives CDR1 SNHLY, CDR2 FYNNEI. The CDR3 loop is CASSEAPDRGEAFF. Written as DNA, the CDR3 is TGTGCCAGCAGTGAAGCTCCGGACAGGGGGGAAGCTTTCTTT. The complete variable domain, with remaining parts taken from reference TRBV2 and TRBJ1-1, reads EPEVTQTPSHQVTQMGQEVILRCVPISNHLYFYWYRQILGQKVEFLVSFYNNEISEKSEIFDDQFSVERPDGSNFTLKIRSTKLEDSAMYFCASSEAPDRGEAFFGQGTRLTVV.

CDR3 sequence (DNA): TGTGCCACCAGTGACCAGGGCTCGACTGGGGAGCAGTTCTTC. Translation: CATSDQGSTGEQFF. The chain joins TRBV24-1 to TRBJ2-1; D may be TRBD1 (5 bases). V lost 4 bases to trimming and J lost 10 bases, with 16 bases between them. Per germline, CDR1 KGHDR and CDR2 SFDVKD. The CDR3 loop spans 14 amino acids.

This chain links TRBV29-1 with TRBJ2-5; D is perhaps TRBD1 (5 bases). Per the germline V gene, CDR1 is SQVTM and CDR2 is ANQGSEA. The CDR3 sequence is 13 residues long. Trimming stripped 7 bases from V and 4 bases from J, with 16 bases between. CDR3 nucleotide sequence: TGCAGCGCGATCAGGGCAGGGATAGAGACCCAGTACTTC. It is translated as CSAIRAGIETQYF. Full variable domain (missing parts from reference TRBV29-1 and TRBJ2-5): SAVISQKPSRDICQRGTSLTIQCQVDSQVTMMFWYRQQPGQSLTLIATANQGSEATYESGFVIDKFPISRPNLTFSTLTVSNMSPEDSSIYLCSAIRAGIETQYFGPGTRLLVL.

This chain connects TRBV10-1 to TRBJ2-7; possibly TRBD1 for D (6 bases). Germline CDR1 reads WNHNN; CDR2 reads SYGVQD (reference sequence). Trimming stripped 0 bases from V and 0 bases from J, with 12 bases between. CDR3 length: 16 residues. In DNA, the CDR3 is TGCGCCAGCAGTGAGTCGGCAGGGGATAGCTCCTACGAGCAGTACTTC. Translating it yields CASSESAGDSSYEQYF.

This clonotype has only one observation. The conserved phenylalanine or tryptophan is not found at the CDR3 terminus, so this likely reflects a read error. The chain uses TRBV20-1 and TRBJ1-6; TRBD1 matches at 9 bases. CDR1 and CDR2 (germline): DFQATT, SNEGSKA (reference sequence). The ends lost 2 bases at V and 9 bases at J; junction bases unmatched: 8. The CDR3 contains 15 residues. The CDR3 spells CSARRIGTGTSPLHL. In DNA form, the CDR3 reads TGCAGTGCTAGACGTATAGGGACAGGGACTTCACCCCTCCACCTT.

This clonotype showed up many times. The genes are TRBV6-5 and TRBJ1-6, with D uncertain. Germline CDR1 and CDR2: MNHEY and SVGAGI. Trimming cost V 2 bases and J 8 bases, with 16 bases left between them. The CDR3 contains 16 residues. This chain's CDR3 is CASSYSLAAGDSPLHF. As DNA, the CDR3 is TGTGCCAGCAGTTACAGTCTGGCGGCAGGAGATTCACCCCTCCACTTT.

V is TRBV7-3 and J is TRBJ2-3; TRBD2 agrees at 7 bases. This CDR3 has 15 residues. The junction had 6 bases not matched to a gene; V was cut back by 5 bases and J by 1 base. Germline CDR1 is SGHTA and CDR2 is FQGTGA. In DNA, the CDR3 is TGTGCCAGCAGCCTGACTAGCCTAGGCACAGATACGCAGTATTTT. Protein sequence: CASSLTSLGTDTQYF.

This clonotype was seen only once. This chain connects TRBV11-2 to TRBJ2-7; the D call may be TRBD1 or TRBD2 (5 bases each). The CDR3 is made up of 16 amino acids. V gave up 5 bases and J gave up 2 bases, with 19 bases separating them. Germline V gene data show CDR1 as SGHAT and CDR2 as FQNNGV. The CDR3 DNA reads as TGTGCCAGCAGCGACCACCGGGACGGACGAACCTACGAGCAGTACTTC. Its protein product is CASSDHRDGRTYEQYF.

The J gene is TRBJ2-1, the V gene TRBV11-2; 8 positions match TRBD1. Looked up from germline, CDR1 is SGHAT and CDR2 is FQNNGV. V gave up 5 bases and J gave up 1 base; unmatched junction bases: 4. CDR3 size: 15 residues. The CDR3 DNA sequence: TGTGCCAGCAGCCAGGGGGCGGGATCCTACAATGAGCAGTTCTTC. This gives the protein CASSQGAGSYNEQFF.

This chain connects TRBV10-3 to TRBJ1-2; D is possibly TRBD1 (5 bases). CDR3 size: 17 residues. Germline V lookup: CDR1 ENHRY, CDR2 SYGVKD. The V end lost 0 bases, the J end lost 3 bases, and 17 bases lay between the germline ends. The CDR3 reads CAISESRAGYNYYGYTF. The CDR3 nucleotides read TGTGCCATCAGTGAGTCGAGGGCAGGGTACAACTACTATGGCTACACCTTC.

This clonotype was picked up a small number of times. V usage is TRBV3-1 and J usage is TRBJ2-3, with D tentatively TRBD2 (6 bases). The CDR3 totals 17 residues. Deletions cut 1 base from V and 2 bases from J, with 16 bases between. CDR1 and CDR2 from the germline V gene are LGHDT and YNNKEL (reference sequence). CDR3 sequence: CASSQVETGAYTDTQYF. The CDR3 coding sequence is TGTGCCAGCAGCCAAGTAGAAACGGGAGCCTACACAGATACGCAGTATTTT.

This clonotype appeared many times. The chain couples TRBV6-5 to TRBJ1-6; D possibly corresponds to TRBD1 (5 bases). The CDR3 totals 16 residues. Germline values: CDR1 MNHEY, CDR2 SVGAGI. Trimming removed 0 bases at V and 6 bases at J, with 12 bases between. The CDR3 region has the DNA TGTGCCAGCAGTTACTCTTGGGGCGCGGGTAATTCACCCCTCCACTTT. As protein: CASSYSWGAGNSPLHF.

V usage is TRBV6-1 and J usage is TRBJ1-1; perhaps TRBD1 as D (5 bases). Germline lookup yields CDR1 MNHNS and CDR2 SASEGT. CDR3 length: 13 residues. V lost 8 bases to trimming and J lost 2 bases, with 12 bases between them. The CDR3 DNA sequence: TGTGCCAGCTGGAACAGGCTTAACACTGAAGCTTTCTTT. Protein product: CASWNRLNTEAFF.

This chain links TRBV10-3 with TRBJ1-1, with 10 nucleotides matching TRBD1. The CDR3 totals 16 residues. In germline, CDR1 is ENHRY, CDR2 SYGVKD. The J segment lost 4 bases and the V segment lost 4 bases, leaving 9 bases of the junction unmatched. The CDR3 reads CAISGGQGGRSTEAFF. Here the CDR3 DNA reads TGTGCCATCAGTGGTGGACAGGGGGGTCGTAGCACTGAAGCTTTCTTT.

This clonotype came up many times. V is TRBV20-1 and J is TRBJ1-6; no clear D gene. Germline V gives CDR1 DFQATT, CDR2 SNEGSKA (reference sequence). The germline V and J ends were trimmed by 0 bases and 2 bases, with 14 bases remaining between them. There are 17 residues in the CDR3. DNA of the CDR3: TGCAGTGCTAGAGAAGGAGGGCGGAGAACCTATAATTCACCCCTCCACTTT. Translating it yields CSAREGGRRTYNSPLHF.

This clonotype was found once. The chain links TRBV24-1 to TRBJ2-2, with TRBD2 matching over 7 bases. The V gene's germline CDR1 is KGHDR and CDR2 SFDVKD. There are 16 residues in the CDR3. V lost 4 bases, J lost 3 bases, and 7 bases stayed unmatched. The chain's CDR3 is CATSDGEGWHTGELFF. The DNA for the CDR3 is TGTGCCACCAGTGACGGGGAGGGTTGGCACACCGGGGAGCTGTTTTTT.

The gene calls are TRBV7-3 and TRBJ1-2; weak D call: TRBD1 (5 bases). Between the trimmed V and J ends, which lost 3 bases and 0 bases, there was a span of 11 bases. The CDR3 consists of 15 residues. Germline V gene data show CDR1 as SGHTA and CDR2 as FQGTGA. CDR3 loop: CASSLGQGPNYGYTF. In DNA, the CDR3 is TGTGCCAGCAGCTTGGGGCAGGGTCCTAACTATGGCTACACCTTC.

This clonotype was seen more than once but under ten times. V is TRBV4-1 and J is TRBJ1-3; possibly TRBD1 for D (5 bases). Trimming left V 1 base short and J 0 bases short, with 16 bases between. This CDR3 has 18 amino acids. Germline V lookup: CDR1 MGHRA, CDR2 YSYEKL. The CDR3 region is CASSQVGRGAGSGNTIYF. The CDR3 DNA is TGCGCCAGCAGCCAAGTTGGAAGGGGCGCCGGCTCTGGAAACACCATATATTTT.

This sequence joins TRBV20-1 and TRBJ2-1; 14 nucleotides agree with TRBD2. The V segment lost 2 bases and the J segment 8 bases; nucleotides outside the gene matches: 11. The germline gives CDR1 DFQATT, CDR2 SNEGSKA (reference sequence). The CDR3 spans 17 residues. CDR3 region: CSARPKTGTSGGDEQFF. CDR3 nucleotides: TGCAGTGCTAGACCAAAAACCGGGACTAGCGGGGGCGATGAGCAGTTCTTC.

This clonotype was counted a few times. This rearrangement joins TRBV6-4 to TRBJ1-6, with TRBD1 matching 8 bases. Germline lookup yields CDR1 MRHNA and CDR2 SNTAGT. CDR3 length: 13 residues. With 6 bases clipped from V and 5 bases from J, the junction kept 0 bases outside the gene matches. CDR3 region: CASRDRDNSPLHF. In nucleotides, the CDR3 is TGTGCCAGCAGGGACAGGGATAATTCACCCCTCCACTTT.

The V gene is TRBV25-1, the J gene TRBJ1-1, with D possibly matching TRBD1 (5 bases). This CDR3 comprises 12 residues. Germline loops: CDR1 MGHDK, CDR2 SYGVNS. The CDR3 region is CARQGLYTEAFF. In DNA form, the CDR3 reads TGTGCTAGGCAGGGATTATACACTGAAGCTTTCTTT.

This chain joins TRBV14 and TRBJ1-2; no reliable D call. This CDR3 is built from 13 residues. Trimming took off 11 bases at V and 6 bases at J, with 19 bases between the two ends. Per the germline V gene, CDR1 is SGHDN and CDR2 is FVKESK. The CDR3 region is CASRGRERDGYTF. The CDR3 nucleotides are TGTGCCTCGAGAGGGCGGGAAAGGGATGGCTACACCTTC.

Points on this clonotype: Just one base apart from a much larger clone, this may be a read error. The V and J genes are TRBV9 and TRBJ1-3; D ambiguous. The CDR3 length is 12 residues. From germline, CDR1 is SGDLS and CDR2 YYNGEE. V shed 6 bases and J shed 11 bases, with 15 bases lying between them. CDR3 coding DNA: TGTGCCAGCATCCCCCGGGAGGGAGCCATATATTTT. The encoded protein is CASIPREGAIYF. The whole variable domain, filled in from reference TRBV9 and TRBJ1-3, reads DSGVTQTPKHLITATGQRVTLRCSPRSGDLSVYWYQQSLDQGLQFLIQYYNGEERAKGNILERFSAQQFPDLHSELNLSSLELGDSALYFCASIPREGAIYFGEGSWLTVV.

This clonotype came up a few times. The chain joins TRBV19 to TRBJ1-6; TRBD1 matches 9 bases. Germline V gives CDR1 LNHDA, CDR2 SQIVND (reference sequence). The V gene end was trimmed by 9 bases and the J gene end by 9 bases; junction bases not matched to a gene: 6. The CDR3 sequence is 13 residues long. The CDR3 sequence: CASFGQGTSPLHF. Here the CDR3 DNA reads TGTGCCAGCTTTGGACAGGGGACTTCACCCCTCCACTTT. Combining the CDR3 with reference TRBV19 and TRBJ1-6 gives the whole variable domain DGGITQSPKYLFRKEGQNVTLSCEQNLNHDAMYWYRQDPGQGLRLIYYSQIVNDFQKGDIAEGYSVSREKKESFPLTVTSAQKNPTAFYLCASFGQGTSPLHFGNGTRLTVT.

Details on this clonotype: At one of its ends the junction is not consistent with the germline gene, which may arise from a read error. The rearrangement links TRBV10-3 to TRBJ2-2; tentatively, D is TRBD2 (5 bases). CDR3 size: 12 residues. Germline V gene lookup returns CDR1 ENHRY and CDR2 SYGVKD. The CDR3 DNA reads as TGTGCCATCACTGAGGGCGGCGGGGAGCTGTTTTTT. This sequence encodes CAITEGGGELFF.

The chain combines TRBV7-3 with TRBJ2-7; a weak D match, TRBD1 (6 bases). V lost 5 bases and J 6 bases, leaving 17 bases between the germline ends. CDR3 size: 14 residues. Germline assignment: CDR1 SGHTA and CDR2 FQGTGA. The CDR3 DNA follows: TGTGCCAGCAGCCCTGACAGGCGCTCGTGCGAGCAGTACTTC. The encoded protein is CASSPDRRSCEQYF.

J is TRBJ2-5 and V is TRBV25-1; 12 bases fit TRBD2. This CDR3 region has 16 residues. The V gene end was trimmed by 3 bases and the J gene end by 5 bases; junction bases not matched to a gene: 7. The germline gives CDR1 MGHDK, CDR2 SYGVNS. CDR3 nucleotides: TGTGCCAGCAGTGATCCGACTAGCGGGAGAGGGGAGACCCAGTACTTC. It specifies CASSDPTSGRGETQYF.